The clone carrying this T cell receptor beta chain was detected once. Antigen specificity is unknown. Trimming took 5 bases from V and 3 from J; bases not matched to a gene: 5. The CDR3 is 14 amino acids. Per germline, CDR1 LNHDA and CDR2 SQIVND (reference sequence). This sample was taken from a study of CD8+CD57+ T cells in acquired aplastic anemia. Study-wide context: DNA from sorted CD4+ and CD8+ cells averaged roughly 3.4 ug.

Overall study results and limits: Patients and controls turned out to have 25 to 30 CD8+ CDR3 sequences in common. Levels of CD8+ Simpson's diversity were not significantly distinct in patients versus controls.

Profiling of TCR beta VDJ combinations and CDR3 sequences used genomic DNA as template. A single record per CDR3 protein comes from TCRdb applying MiXCR to the reads. Seen here are roughly 61,000 distinct CDR3 sequences, around 55% observed once, and the top ten hold under 2.5%. The genes are TRBV19 and TRBJ2-7, with TRBD2 matching 9 bases. The material sequenced was sorted CD4+, CD8+, or CD8+CD57+ T cells (not recorded which) from PBMCs. This TCR derives from a human donor in good health, serving as a control. CDR3 DNA sequence: TGTGCCAGTAGTGAAGCGGGGGGATTCTACGAGCAGTACTTC. Its protein product is CASSEAGGFYEQYF.